This T cell receptor (beta chain) was identified in a study of CD8+ T cells in alopecia areata. Overall study context: Oral tofacitinib, 5 to 10 mg twice daily, was given in an open-label trial. Findings and limits, study-wide: Possibly as an HLA-related effect, TCR sharing across patients appeared less clear than in mice. When scalp samples are sequenced, resident alphabeta T cells of normal skin are also captured. Lesional scalp exceeded normal scalp in clonality, especially in alopecia totalis/universalis.

The sample holds a few counts of this clone. Antigen: not known. The authors extracted RNA and reverse transcribed it into cDNA as the sequencing template. Method: immunoSEQ multiplex PCR; TCRdb's copy keeps in-frame clones and lacks some. The sample has roughly 170,000 clones; approximately 59% are singletons. The CDR3 runs to 13 residues. Trimming took off 1 base at V and 6 bases at J, with 8 bases between the two ends. CDR1 and CDR2 from the germline V gene are LGHNA and YNFKEQ. The material sequenced was CD4+ T cells sorted from blood, taken at week 0. The TCR was taken from a human donor with alopecia areata. This chain links TRBV4-2 with TRBJ2-3; D may be TRBD2 (5 bases). The CDR3 here is CASSQATGDTQYF. The CDR3 coding sequence is TGTGCCAGCAGCCAAGCCACGGGGGATACGCAGTATTTT.